Following are 30 T cell receptor beta chains from one sample sequenced in a study of HIV-infected patients and healthy controls. TCRdb processed the 5' RACE reads anew with MiXCR; each CDR3 protein has one entry. The sample has roughly 18,000 distinct CDR3 sequences; about 15% are singletons. Sequencing was carried out using CD8+ T cells from blood. The origin of the receptors is a human donor in good health.

This clonotype was seen a few times. V is TRBV19 and J is TRBJ1-5, with 8 bases lining up with TRBD1. V trimming: 8 bases; J trimming: 7 bases; junction bases outside the gene matches: 25. Germline V gene lookup returns CDR1 LNHDA and CDR2 SQIVND (reference sequence). The CDR3 has 19 residues. Here the CDR3 DNA reads TGTGCCAGTCCCGAGGTATTAAGGACAGGGTTGATTGTAGGACAGCCCCAGCATTTT. Its protein product is CASPEVLRTGLIVGQPQHF.

The chain has TRBV13 and TRBJ2-7, with 7 bases lining up with TRBD2. V lost 4 bases to trimming and J lost 6 bases; unmatched junction nucleotides: 9. Looked up from germline, CDR1 is PRHDT and CDR2 is FYEKMQ (reference sequence). The CDR3 contains 14 residues. CDR3 in amino acids: CASSSREEVPEQYF. Written as DNA, the CDR3 is TGTGCCAGCAGCTCCCGGGAGGAGGTCCCCGAGCAGTACTTC.

The chain employs TRBV5-6 and TRBJ2-3, with D perhaps matching TRBD1 (5 bases). The V gene lost 0 bases and the J gene lost 3 bases, with 11 bases spanning the gap. Germline-derived CDR1 and CDR2 are SGHDT and YYEEEE. CDR3 length equals 15 residues. DNA for the CDR3: TGTGCCAGCAGCTTGGTCGCAGGGTTGACAGATACGCAGTATTTT. It translates to CASSLVAGLTDTQYF.

This chain uses TRBV12-5 with TRBJ1-1; no definite D call. Trimming took off 3 bases at V and 3 bases at J, with 8 bases between the two ends. Germline CDR1 and CDR2: LGHNT and FRNRAP. The CDR3 totals 13 residues. This CDR3 reads CASGFGRDTEAFF. The CDR3 coding sequence is TGTGCTAGTGGTTTTGGACGGGACACTGAAGCTTTCTTT.

The chain recombines TRBV7-9 with TRBJ2-1, with 11 nucleotides matching TRBD2. With 2 bases clipped from V and 9 bases from J, the junction kept 6 bases outside the gene matches. The length of the CDR3 is 15 residues. Germline V gives CDR1 SEHNR, CDR2 FQNEAQ (reference sequence). The CDR3 sequence is CASSLSSGRASEQFF. As DNA, the CDR3 is TGTGCCAGCAGCTTAAGTAGCGGGAGGGCCTCTGAGCAGTTCTTC. The full variable domain, in which reference TRBV7-9 and TRBJ2-1 provide the parts outside the CDR3, is DTGVSQNPRHKITKRGQNVTFRCDPISEHNRLYWYRQTLGQGPEFLTYFQNEAQLEKSRLLSDRFSAERPKGSFSTLEIQRTEQGDSAMYLCASSLSSGRASEQFFGPGTRLTVL.

This clonotype has a count of ten or more. The chain combines TRBV4-3 with TRBJ2-3; 7 nucleotides match TRBD1. V was pared by 4 bases and J by 2 bases, with 9 bases of the junction left unmatched. The length of the CDR3 is 16 residues. Germline CDR1 and CDR2: LGHNA and YSLEER. The CDR3 sequence is CASSPTSGTATDTQYF. In DNA, the CDR3 is TGCGCCAGCAGCCCGACGTCCGGGACAGCCACAGATACGCAGTATTTT.

Only a few counts were recorded for this clonotype. This chain joins TRBV20-1 and TRBJ2-1; D not resolved. The V and J ends lost 0 bases and 10 bases respectively, with 10 bases between them. The CDR3 extends over 12 amino acids. Germline V lookup: CDR1 DFQATT, CDR2 SNEGSKA (reference sequence). The CDR3 sequence is CSARDGLIEQFF. The DNA of the CDR3 is TGCAGTGCTAGAGATGGTCTTATCGAGCAGTTCTTC.

V usage is TRBV7-9 and J usage is TRBJ2-5; a weak D match, TRBD2 (6 bases). The germline V and J ends were trimmed by 1 base and 7 bases, with 13 bases remaining between them. Germline lookup yields CDR1 SEHNR and CDR2 FQNEAQ (reference sequence). This CDR3 is built from 14 residues. DNA for the CDR3: TGTGCCAGCAGCTTAGACACTAGCTCTGGGACCCAGTACTTC. This translates into CASSLDTSSGTQYF.

This rearrangement joins TRBV29-1 to TRBJ2-5; 8 nucleotides align to TRBD2. V lost 6 bases and J lost 4; bases outside the gene matches: 13. Looked up from germline, CDR1 is SQVTM and CDR2 is ANQGSEA. The CDR3 runs to 15 residues. CDR3 nucleotides: TGCAGCGTGGGCGTCCCGGGACTAGTTCGAGAGACCCAGTACTTC. This translates into CSVGVPGLVRETQYF.

This clonotype was counted many times. The gene calls are TRBV12-3 or TRBV12-4 and TRBJ1-2; 7 bases agree with TRBD1. With V trimmed by 7 bases and J by 2 bases, 13 bases remained unmatched. CDR3 length: 16 residues. The DNA for the CDR3 is TGTGCCAGCACTCTGGGGGCAGGGGGTAGAAACTATGGCTACACCTTC. This sequence encodes CASTLGAGGRNYGYTF.

The V call is TRBV11-2, the J call TRBJ2-7; D gene ambiguous. This CDR3 spans 15 amino acids. V was cut by 5 bases and J by 9 bases, with 23 bases left in between. Germline CDR1 SGHAT, CDR2 FQNNGV. The CDR3 DNA sequence: TGTGCCAGCAGCCCCCCTACGGTTGTCGGCCCTGGGCAGTACTTC. Translation: CASSPPTVVGPGQYF.

Comments on this clonotype: This may come from a read error, since a much larger clone is one base off. This chain joins TRBV9 and TRBJ1-1; TRBD1 might be the D (5 bases). V was pared by 5 bases and J by 12 bases, with 23 bases between. The V gene's germline CDR1 is SGDLS and CDR2 YYNGEE. This CDR3 is built from 14 residues. The CDR3 loop is CASSPGAAHRGTFF. In DNA, the CDR3 is TGTGCCAGCAGTCCCGGGGCGGCCCATCGGGGGACTTTCTTT. The entire variable domain, with the rest obtained from reference TRBV9 and TRBJ1-1, is as follows: DSGVTQTPKHLITATGQRVTLRCSPRSGDLSVYWYQQSLDQGLQFLIQYYNGEERAKGNILERFSAQQFPDLHSELNLSSLELGDSALYFCASSPGAAHRGTFFGQGTRLTVV.

The rearrangement links TRBV20-1 to TRBJ1-5; possible D gene TRBD1, 5 bases. The ends were cut back, 0 bases at V and 5 bases at J, with 11 bases in the middle. The CDR3 has 14 residues. Germline V gene sequence: CDR1 DFQATT, CDR2 SNEGSKA (reference sequence). The CDR3, as DNA: TGCAGTGCTAGAGATCTCCAGGGAGATCAGCCCCAGCATTTT. Encoded protein: CSARDLQGDQPQHF.

This clonotype has only a few counts. The V and J genes are TRBV15 and TRBJ1-1; TRBD1 might be the D (6 bases). Deletions cut 0 bases from V and 7 bases from J, with 12 bases between. The CDR3 is 14 residues long. Looked up from germline, CDR1 is LNHNV and CDR2 is YYDKDF (reference sequence). CDR3 amino acids: CATSRDRGGGEAFF. The CDR3 DNA follows: TGTGCCACCAGCAGAGACCGGGGGGGCGGTGAAGCTTTCTTT. Looking up the rest from reference TRBV15 and TRBJ1-1 gives the full variable domain: DAMVIQNPRYQVTQFGKPVTLSCSQTLNHNVMYWYQQKSSQAPKLLFHYYDKDFNNEADTPDNFQSRRPNTSFCFLDIRSPGLGDTAMYLCATSRDRGGGEAFFGQGTRLTVV.

This clonotype was picked up many times. The chain carries TRBV5-6 and TRBJ2-1, with a weak D call TRBD1 (6 bases). The CDR3 has 14 residues. V was pared by 4 bases and J by 7 bases, with 15 bases between. Germline CDR1 and CDR2: SGHDT and YYEEEE. In DNA form, the CDR3 reads TGTGCCAGCAGCCTGTGGACAGTTTTGAATGAGCAGTTCTTC. As protein: CASSLWTVLNEQFF.

The table lists this clonotype with many counts. This sequence joins TRBV28 and TRBJ2-1; D is unresolved. Germline V gives CDR1 MDHEN, CDR2 SYDVKM. The V end lost 4 bases, the J end lost 0 bases, and 13 bases lay between the germline ends. The CDR3 spans 16 residues. As DNA, the CDR3 is TGTGCCAGCAGTTACAACTCCCTAAGCTCCTACAATGAGCAGTTCTTC. It translates to CASSYNSLSSYNEQFF.

This clonotype has at least ten counts. The rearrangement joins TRBV20-1 to TRBJ2-1; D perhaps matches TRBD2 (5 bases). The CDR3 is 13 amino acids. Germline CDR1 DFQATT, CDR2 SNEGSKA (reference sequence). V lost 6 bases and J 7 bases, leaving 16 bases between the germline ends. The CDR3 region is CSAGAVLANEQFF. The CDR3 region has the DNA TGCAGTGCCGGTGCCGTTCTAGCAAATGAGCAGTTCTTC.

This clonotype appeared many times. The CDR3 spells CASSLPGTVNQPQHF. CDR3 DNA sequence: TGTGCCAGCAGTTTACCAGGGACCGTAAATCAGCCCCAGCATTTT. The gene calls are TRBV12-3 or TRBV12-4 and TRBJ1-5; possible D gene TRBD1, 5 bases. CDR3 length: 15 residues. V lost 2 bases, J lost 4 bases, and 12 bases lay in between.

In this sample, this clonotype turned up many times. The chain recombines TRBV7-9 with TRBJ1-1, with unresolved D. Per germline, CDR1 SEHNR and CDR2 FQNEAQ (reference sequence). CDR3 length equals 15 residues. The germline V and J ends were trimmed by 4 bases and 3 bases, with 15 bases remaining between them. In DNA, the CDR3 is TGTGCCAGCAGCTCTTGGCCTTCTCTCGACACTGAAGCTTTCTTT. The encoded protein is CASSSWPSLDTEAFF.

There are many counts of this clonotype. This chain uses TRBV7-9 with TRBJ2-1; D not certain. Trimming shortened V by 1 base and J by 8 bases, and 9 bases separated the two germline ends. Per germline, CDR1 SEHNR and CDR2 FQNEAQ (reference sequence). The CDR3 covers 13 residues. This CDR3 is CASSLVVRDEQFF. The CDR3 nucleotides read TGTGCCAGCAGCTTAGTTGTACGGGATGAGCAGTTCTTC.

The table lists this clonotype with many counts. The gene calls are TRBV7-6 and TRBJ2-7; 7 positions agree with TRBD1. Trimming at V came to 1 base and at J to 2 bases, leaving 5 bases not matched to a gene. The CDR3 totals 15 residues. Germline CDR1 and CDR2: SGHVS and FNYEAQ. DNA of the CDR3: TGTGCCAGCAGCTTAGGAGGGACAGTAACCTACGAGCAGTACTTC. This gives the protein CASSLGGTVTYEQYF.

A few counts support this clonotype. This chain links TRBV7-2 with TRBJ2-3; D not certain. The CDR3 is 14 amino acids. The germline V and J ends were trimmed by 4 bases and 2 bases, with 10 bases remaining between them. CDR1 and CDR2 (germline): SGHTA, FQGNSA. CDR3 DNA: TGTGCCAGCAGCTCAGTCTCCCTCACAGATACGCAGTATTTT. This codes for CASSSVSLTDTQYF.

This clonotype was found many times. V and J are TRBV13 and TRBJ2-1; TRBD2 matches at 13 bases. The CDR3 contains 16 residues. Germline V gene data show CDR1 as PRHDT and CDR2 as FYEKMQ (reference sequence). The V gene end was trimmed by 5 bases and the J gene end by 8 bases; junction bases not matched to a gene: 9. CDR3 bases: TGTGCCAGCAGCCCGGGGACTAGCGGGATAATCGATGAGCAGTTCTTC. Its protein is CASSPGTSGIIDEQFF.

This clonotype was seen many times. This chain links TRBV6-5 with TRBJ2-2; D remains unclear. V lost 0 bases, J lost 0 bases, and 17 bases lay in between. The CDR3 covers 19 residues. Germline V gene data show CDR1 as MNHEY and CDR2 as SVGAGI. The CDR3 bases are TGTGCCAGCAGTTACTCGAAAGGTTTGGGTGGGGCGAACACCGGGGAGCTGTTTTTT. Its protein product is CASSYSKGLGGANTGELFF.

This clonotype was observed a few times. The V and J genes are TRBV7-2 and TRBJ1-1; no clear D gene. Per germline, CDR1 SGHTA and CDR2 FQGNSA. V was trimmed by 1 base and J by 6 bases, leaving 6 bases between them. The CDR3 runs 12 residues. The CDR3 spells CASSLVGSEAFF. As DNA, the CDR3 is TGTGCCAGCAGCTTAGTGGGGTCTGAAGCTTTCTTT.

This clonotype was picked up many times. The chain links TRBV5-6 to TRBJ1-5; 8 nucleotides match TRBD1. With V trimmed by 3 bases and J by 11 bases, 7 bases remained unmatched. This CDR3 region has 13 residues. CDR1 SGHDT and CDR2 YYEEEE come from the germline V gene. The CDR3 coding sequence is TGTGCCAGCAGCTCCGGGAACAGGGGGGCCCAGCATTTT. This encodes CASSSGNRGAQHF.

The chain recombines TRBV2 with TRBJ1-1; a weak D match, TRBD1 (5 bases). Trimming left V 8 bases short and J 0 bases short, with 10 bases between. CDR1 is SNHLY and CDR2 is FYNNEI in the germline V gene. This CDR3 has 13 residues. Here the CDR3 reads CASQGKVNTEAFF. In DNA form, the CDR3 reads TGTGCCAGCCAGGGAAAAGTGAACACTGAAGCTTTCTTT.

The genes are TRBV29-1 and TRBJ2-1; 8 nucleotides line up with TRBD2. The germline gives CDR1 SQVTM, CDR2 ANQGSEA. CDR3 size: 15 residues. With V trimmed by 3 bases and J by 6 bases, 10 bases remained unmatched. The CDR3 spells CSVDLAAGALNEQFF. The CDR3 DNA is TGCAGCGTTGACCTGGCAGCGGGAGCCCTCAATGAGCAGTTCTTC.

The V and J genes are TRBV12-5 and TRBJ2-7; TRBD2 is a possible D gene (6 bases). V lost 5 bases to trimming and J lost 5 bases, with 16 bases between them. The CDR3 is 14 amino acids. The germline gives CDR1 LGHNT, CDR2 FRNRAP. CDR3 nucleotides: TGTGCTAGTGGTACCTACGCGGGGATAGACGAGCAGTACTTC. Translating it yields CASGTYAGIDEQYF.

J is TRBJ2-3 and V is TRBV5-8; 8 bases are a match to TRBD1. Per the germline V gene, CDR1 is SGHTS and CDR2 is YDEGEE. The CDR3 has 13 residues. V shed 3 bases and J 6 bases; nucleotides not matched to a gene: 3. CDR3 loop: CASSWTGRDTQYF. The CDR3, as DNA: TGTGCCAGCAGCTGGACAGGGCGGGATACGCAGTATTTT.